This section outlines one T cell receptor (beta chain) sequence together with its context. The record originates from a study of T cells in women clearing cervical HPV infection. Across the whole study: Case blood drawn at lesion detection; control blood after infection cleared.

Genomic DNA, averaging about 1,200 ng per sample, yielded TCR beta CDR3 via immunoSEQ. Clones were read by immunoSEQ multiplex PCR, and TCRdb kept only the in-frame ones, dropping some. This table lists roughly 30,000 clones. Sequenced input: blood buffy coat. This receptor was obtained from a woman aged 18 to 75 with a cervical HPV16 infection that either progressed to CIN3+ or cleared (not recorded which).

The CDR3 DNA, read in part, is TGTGCCAGCAGCTTAGATGTAAGGGGCCCAAGC. Encoded protein: CASSLDVRGPS. The whole CDR3 protein reads CASSLDVRGPSIYF. This chain connects TRBV11-2 to TRBJ1-3, with a possible D match to TRBD1 (5 bases). The read gets to within 3 residues of the CDR3 end, and the germline J gene fills in the rest. This CDR3 spans 14 amino acids. Germline V gives CDR1 SGHAT, CDR2 FQNNGV.